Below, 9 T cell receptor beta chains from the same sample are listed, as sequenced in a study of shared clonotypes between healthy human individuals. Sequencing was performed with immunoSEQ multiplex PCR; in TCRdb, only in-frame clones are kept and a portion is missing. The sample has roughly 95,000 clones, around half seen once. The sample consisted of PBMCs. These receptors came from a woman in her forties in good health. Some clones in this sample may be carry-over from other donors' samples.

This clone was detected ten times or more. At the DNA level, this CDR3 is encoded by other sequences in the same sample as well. CDR3 sequence reads: CASSLGRGRQPQHF. The CDR3, as DNA: TGTGCCAGCAGTTTAGGGAGGGGAAGGCAGCCCCAGCATTTT. The chain employs TRBV28 and TRBJ1-5; D might be TRBD1 (5 bases). The V and J ends lost 2 bases and 7 bases respectively, with 12 bases between them. Germline CDR1 reads MDHEN; CDR2 reads SYDVKM. CDR3 length: 14 amino acids.

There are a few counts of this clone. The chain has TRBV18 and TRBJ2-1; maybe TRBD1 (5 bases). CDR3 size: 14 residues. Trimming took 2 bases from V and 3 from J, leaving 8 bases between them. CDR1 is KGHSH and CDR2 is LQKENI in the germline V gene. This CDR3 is CASSPGDSYNEQFF. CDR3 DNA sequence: TGTGCCAGCTCACCAGGAGACAGCTACAATGAGCAGTTCTTC.

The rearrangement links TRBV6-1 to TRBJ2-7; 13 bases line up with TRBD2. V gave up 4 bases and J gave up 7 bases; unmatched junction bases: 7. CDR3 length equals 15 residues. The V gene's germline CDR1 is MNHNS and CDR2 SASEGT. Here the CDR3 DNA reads TGTGCCAGCAGTGGGCCGGGACTAGCGGGAAGGGAGCAGTACTTC. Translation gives CASSGPGLAGREQYF.

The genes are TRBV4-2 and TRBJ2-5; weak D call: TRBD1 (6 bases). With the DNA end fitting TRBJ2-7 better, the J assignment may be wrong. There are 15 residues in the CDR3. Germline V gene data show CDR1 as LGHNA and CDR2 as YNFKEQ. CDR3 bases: TGTGCCAGCAGCCAAGTAGGGGACAAATCCTACGAGCAGTACTTC. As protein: CASSQVGDKSYEQYF.

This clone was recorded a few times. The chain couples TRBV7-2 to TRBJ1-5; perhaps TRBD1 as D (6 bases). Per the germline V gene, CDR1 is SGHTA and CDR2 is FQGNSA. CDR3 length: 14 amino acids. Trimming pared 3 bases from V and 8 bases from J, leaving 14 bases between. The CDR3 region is CASSLSRDIEPQHF. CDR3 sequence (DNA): TGTGCCAGCAGCTTGTCCCGGGACATTGAGCCCCAGCATTTT.

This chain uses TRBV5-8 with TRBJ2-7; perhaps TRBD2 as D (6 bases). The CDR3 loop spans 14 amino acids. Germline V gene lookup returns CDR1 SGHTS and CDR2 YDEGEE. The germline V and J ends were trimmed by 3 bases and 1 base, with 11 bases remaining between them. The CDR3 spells CASSWLGGSYEQYF. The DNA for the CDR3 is TGTGCCAGCAGCTGGCTGGGGGGATCCTACGAGCAGTACTTC.

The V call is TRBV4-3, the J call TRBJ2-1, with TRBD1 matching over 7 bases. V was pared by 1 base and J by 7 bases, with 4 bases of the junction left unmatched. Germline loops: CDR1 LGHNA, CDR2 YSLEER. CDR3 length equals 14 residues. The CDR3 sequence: CASSQAGTVNEQFF. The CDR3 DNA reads TGCGCCAGCAGCCAAGCCGGGACAGTTAATGAGCAGTTCTTC.

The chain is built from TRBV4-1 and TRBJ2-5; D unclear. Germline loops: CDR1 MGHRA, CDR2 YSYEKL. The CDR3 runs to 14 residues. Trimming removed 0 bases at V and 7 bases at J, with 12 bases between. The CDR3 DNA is TGCGCCAGCAGCCAAGAAGGCAGTGGTGGGACCCAGTACTTC. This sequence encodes CASSQEGSGGTQYF.

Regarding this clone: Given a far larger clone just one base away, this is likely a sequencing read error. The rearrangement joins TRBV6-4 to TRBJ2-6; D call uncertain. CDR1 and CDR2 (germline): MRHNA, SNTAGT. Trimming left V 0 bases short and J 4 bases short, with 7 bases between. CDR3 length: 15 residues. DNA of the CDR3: TGTGCCAGCAGTGACTCCCAGGCAGGGGCCAACGTCCTGACTTTC. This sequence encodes CASSDSQAGANVLTF.